Listed below are T cell receptor beta chains from one sample, sequenced in a study of vaccination and CD4 T cells after COVID-19. A single record per CDR3 protein comes from TCRdb applying MiXCR to the PCR reads. The sample has about 16,000 distinct CDR3 sequences, 30% to 45% seen once. Antigens for these TCRs are unknown. The sample comprised cultured CD4+ T cells from blood. These receptors all come from a human donor with COVID-19. Each CDR3 is given with its conserved first and last residue. D genes are given only for firm matches. The size entry is marked missing in some rows and otherwise reads once, few, many or a size class.

-,TRBD1,TRBJ1-1,TRBV5-4,TGTGCCAGCAAAAGGTTCCGGGACAGGGGGATATCTGAAGCTTTCTTT,CASKRFRDRGISEAFF
few,-,TRBJ2-5,TRBV20-1,TGCAGTGCTAGAGATCCCACGCAGGGTCAAGAGACCCAGTACTTC,CSARDPTQGQETQYF
few,-,TRBJ1-3,TRBV6-1,TGTGCCAGCATGACAGCTCTTACTGGAAACACCATATATTTT,CASMTALTGNTIYF
-,-,TRBJ1-5,TRBV12-3/TRBV12-4,TGTGCCAGCAGCTCCCGGGGAGGGACTAGCAATCAGCCCCAGCATTTT,CASSSRGGTSNQPQHF
-,TRBD2,TRBJ2-1,TRBV7-2,TGTGCCAGCAGCACCATCGGGGGGGTTAATGAGCAGTTCTTC,CASSTIGGVNEQFF
-,-,TRBJ1-1,TRBV28,TGTGCCAGCTACCCCGCCGGGCGGGGTGGGTCTGAAGCTTTCTTT,CASYPAGRGGSEAFF
few,-,TRBJ1-1,TRBV18,TGTGCCAGCTCACCAAGGGGGGGAGGGGCTGAAGCTTTCTTT,CASSPRGGGAEAFF
-,-,TRBJ1-6,TRBV1,TGCACCAGCAGCCAGGGACAGACGACTTCACCCCTCCACTTT,CTSSQGQTTSPLHF
-,-,TRBJ2-7,TRBV12-3/TRBV12-4,TGTGCCAGCAGTTTGAGTGGATCCTACGAGCAGTACTTC,CASSLSGSYEQYF
-,-,TRBJ1-2,TRBV18,TGTGCCAGCTCACCAGTGGACGGGCCCAATGGCTACACCTTC,CASSPVDGPNGYTF
once,-,TRBJ2-2,TRBV28,TGTGCCAGCAGTCAAACGGGGGCCGACACCGGGGAGCTGTTTTTT,CASSQTGADTGELFF
few,TRBD2,TRBJ2-5,TRBV20-1,TGCAGTGCTAGCTTCCTAGCGGGGGGAATACAAGAGACCCAGTACTTC,CSASFLAGGIQETQYF
-,TRBD2,TRBJ2-3,TRBV10-3,TGTGCCATCAGGTCTAGCGGGTCTGTTTACGATACGCAGTATTTT,CAIRSSGSVYDTQYF
few,TRBD1,TRBJ1-5,TRBV19,TGTGCCAGTAGTAGGAACAGGGGCAGCAATCAGCCCCAGCATTTT,CASSRNRGSNQPQHF